This T cell receptor beta chain is from a study of CD8 T cells in Susac syndrome. V lost 0 bases to trimming and J lost 6 bases, with 9 bases between them. This CDR3 comprises 14 residues. Germline V gene lookup returns CDR1 LNHNV and CDR2 YYDKDF (reference sequence). After extraction with the RNeasy kit, roughly 0.5 to 1 ug of the RNA was reverse transcribed using random hexamers. TCRdb passed the immunoSEQ multiplex PCR reads through MiXCR, listing each CDR3 protein once. The sample has hundreds of thousands of distinct CDR3 sequences, 95% seen once. V and J are TRBV15 and TRBJ1-5; D not certain. The sample was CD4+ T cells from PBMCs. The TCR comes from a human donor with multiple sclerosis. The CDR3 DNA follows: TGTGCCACCAGCAGAGAGCCCGGTTTTCAGCCCCAGCATTTT. Its translation is CATSREPGFQPQHF.